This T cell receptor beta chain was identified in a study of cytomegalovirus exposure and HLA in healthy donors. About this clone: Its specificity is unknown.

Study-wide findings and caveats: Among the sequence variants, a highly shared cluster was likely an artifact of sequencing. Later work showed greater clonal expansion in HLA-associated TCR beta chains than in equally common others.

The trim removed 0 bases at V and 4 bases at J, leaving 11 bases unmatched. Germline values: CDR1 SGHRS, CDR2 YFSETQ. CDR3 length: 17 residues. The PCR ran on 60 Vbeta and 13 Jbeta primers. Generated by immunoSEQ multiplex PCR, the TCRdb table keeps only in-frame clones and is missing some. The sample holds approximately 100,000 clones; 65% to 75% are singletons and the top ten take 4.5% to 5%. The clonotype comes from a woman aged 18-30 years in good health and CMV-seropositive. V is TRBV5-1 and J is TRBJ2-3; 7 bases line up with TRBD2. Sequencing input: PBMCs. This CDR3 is CASSLAVGGSSADTQYF. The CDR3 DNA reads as TGCGCCAGCAGCTTGGCCGTGGGCGGGAGTAGCGCAGATACGCAGTATTTT.